The 5 T cell receptor beta chains below were found in one sample sequenced in a study of T-cell memory formation after mild COVID-19. One entry per CDR3 protein results from TCRdb running MiXCR on the 5' RACE reads. This sample yields a few hundred thousand distinct CDR3 sequences, of which roughly 15% are seen a single time; 20% to 25% belongs to the top ten. Material for sequencing was PBMCs or a T cell subset sorted from them (not recorded which). Receptors were obtained from a man between 18 and 35 years old who had mild COVID-19 (a few samples of this study predate the infection). Cell type and time point are not known.

The chain couples TRBV7-9 to TRBJ2-3; either TRBD1 or TRBD2 may fit D (5 bases each). This CDR3 comprises 16 residues. The V end lost 5 bases, the J end lost 6 bases, and 21 bases lay between the germline ends. Per germline, CDR1 SEHNR and CDR2 FQNEAQ (reference sequence). The CDR3 loop reads CASSGSGQERADTQYF. CDR3 nucleotide sequence: TGTGCCAGCAGCGGGAGCGGACAAGAAAGGGCGGATACGCAGTATTTT.

This clonotype occurred a few times. This chain connects TRBV5-6 to TRBJ2-3; D is possibly TRBD2 (5 bases). The germline V gene has CDR1 SGHDT and CDR2 YYEEEE. The CDR3 totals 14 residues. Trimming took off 2 bases at V and 2 bases at J, with 9 bases between the two ends. For the CDR3, the DNA is TGTGCCAGCAGCTTTGAAGCGGTCACAGATACGCAGTATTTT. It specifies CASSFEAVTDTQYF.

This clonotype was counted between two and nine times. J is TRBJ2-5 and V is TRBV3-1, with 15 bases that match TRBD2. Germline values: CDR1 LGHDT, CDR2 YNNKEL (reference sequence). The CDR3 totals 18 residues. Unmatched junction bases numbered 11, after V lost 6 bases and J lost 3 bases. The CDR3 is CASSGRWTSGGAKETQYF. CDR3 sequence (DNA): TGTGCCAGCAGTGGCAGATGGACTAGCGGGGGGGCCAAAGAGACCCAGTACTTC.

This clonotype was seen a handful of times. The chain joins TRBV9 to TRBJ1-1; no clear D. Germline CDR1 reads SGDLS; CDR2 reads YYNGEE. V lost 0 bases to trimming and J lost 4 bases, with 13 bases between them. The CDR3 has 15 amino acids. The CDR3 nucleotides are TGTGCCAGCAGCGTAGGGGCAACCTGGGGCACTGAAGCTTTCTTT. Its translation is CASSVGATWGTEAFF.

A few counts support this clonotype. The chain combines TRBV20-1 with TRBJ2-1; D is perhaps TRBD2 (6 bases). The germline gives CDR1 DFQATT, CDR2 SNEGSKA (reference sequence). The CDR3 has 13 amino acids. Trimming cost V 6 bases and J 4 bases, with 13 bases left between them. The CDR3 reads CSAPGTVYNEQFF. The CDR3 coding sequence is TGCAGTGCCCCCGGGACTGTGTACAATGAGCAGTTCTTC.